This note documents a single T cell receptor (beta chain) sequence. Its matching antigen is unknown. Profiled with immunoSEQ multiplex PCR; TCRdb holds only in-frame clones, not every one. This sample has over 150,000 clones, with approximately 90% found just once. This sample is drawn from a study of T cell responses to AZD1222 COVID-19 vaccine. Study conclusions and caveats: Sampling that yielded the repertoires occurred only after the peak T cell response. The sample set comprised mostly white British donors with more females, and clonal diversity was possibly underestimated. Vaccine-associated CD4 TCRs spanned spike, dominant at 160-218 and 743-854. Reportedly, nearly half the spike-specific TCRs target unmutated variant regions.

The TCR was taken from an adult in good health. The sample in question was peripheral blood, obtained on day 0 of AZD1222 vaccination.

In DNA, the CDR3 is TGCAGCGTTAATCCGGGACAACAAGCCTATGGCTACACCTTC. Encoded protein: CSVNPGQQAYGYTF. The rearrangement uses TRBV29-1 and TRBJ1-2, with D possibly TRBD1 on 6 matching bases. The CDR3 totals 14 residues. From germline, CDR1 is SQVTM and CDR2 ANQGSEA. V was shortened by 5 bases and J by 4 bases, with 17 bases between the two germline ends.